This is a list of T cell receptor beta chains from one sample in a study of blood T cell repertoires in COVID-19. Measured with immunoSEQ multiplex PCR; TCRdb has only the in-frame clones, and not every one. The sample consists of roughly 78,000 clones, 70% to 90% of them appearing once. The sample was peripheral blood. The receptors come from a woman at least 80 years old with acute or convalescent COVID-19. CDR3s include the opening cysteine and the closing phenylalanine or tryptophan. The D gene is left open where the match is weak. A row's size may be missing; if present it is once, few, many or a size class.

D,size,V,J,DNA,CDR3
NA,NA,TRBV5-1,TRBJ2-3,TGCGCCAGCAGCTTGGCAACTAGCACAGATACGCAGTATTTT,CASSLATSTDTQYF
NA,NA,TRBV10-3,TRBJ2-7,TGTGCCATCAGTGGGACAGTCGCTGCATCCTACGAGCAGTACTTC,CAISGTVAASYEQYF
NA,NA,TRBV11-2,TRBJ2-3,TGTGCCAGCAGCGCACTGGATACGCAGTATTTT,CASSALDTQYF
NA,NA,TRBV2,TRBJ2-7,TGTGCCAGCAGACCCGACCGGGGACAACCTGACGAGCAGTACTTC,CASRPDRGQPDEQYF
NA,NA,TRBV6-5,TRBJ1-6,TGTGCCAGCAGAACAGCAGGCACTGTGAATTCACCCCTCCACTTT,CASRTAGTVNSPLHF
TRBD2,once,TRBV7-2,TRBJ2-3,TGTGCCAGCAGCCCCAGTCGGGGGGGGAGCACAGATACGCAGTATTTT,CASSPSRGGSTDTQYF
TRBD2,NA,TRBV5-4,TRBJ2-5,TGTGCCAGCAGCTCCGCGATGACTAGCGGGGGGGAAGAGACCCAGTACTTC,CASSSAMTSGGEETQYF
TRBD1,NA,TRBV3-1/TRBV3-2,TRBJ1-2,TGTGCCAGCAGCCCGATCGGACAGGCCTATGGCTACACCTTC,CASSPIGQAYGYTF
TRBD1,NA,TRBV19,TRBJ1-1,TGTGCCAGTACCAGGGGGATTATGGCCATGAACACTGAAGCTTTCTTT,CASTRGIMAMNTEAFF
NA,NA,TRBV5-5,TRBJ1-1,TGTGCCAGCAGCAGAGCCCAGGGCGCTGAAGCTTTCTTT,CASSRAQGAEAFF
NA,NA,TRBV21-1,TRBJ2-1,TGTGCCAGCAGCAACCGGACACGAATATATAATGAGCAGTTCTTC,CASSNRTRIYNEQFF
TRBD1,NA,TRBV3-1/TRBV3-2,TRBJ2-6,TGTGCCAGCAGCCGGACAGGGGGAACTGGGGCCAACGTCCTGACTTTC,CASSRTGGTGANVLTF
NA,NA,TRBV6-6,TRBJ1-5,TGTGCCAGCAGTCAGGACAACAATCAGCCCCAGCATTTT,CASSQDNNQPQHF
NA,NA,TRBV30,TRBJ1-1,TGTGCCTGGAGTGCCACAGGCCTCCTATCCGCTTTCTTT,CAWSATGLLSAFF
NA,NA,TRBV19,TRBJ2-1,TGTGCCAGTACCTCCCAGGGGCGAAATGAGCAGTTCTTC,CASTSQGRNEQFF
NA,NA,TRBV6-5,TRBJ1-2,TGTGCCAGCAGTTACGGCGGGGGCAACTATGGCTACACCTTC,CASSYGGGNYGYTF
NA,once,TRBV12-3/TRBV12-4,TRBJ1-1,TGTGCCAGCAGCCCCGGAGGGAATGAAGCTTTCTTT,CASSPGGNEAFF
TRBD1,NA,TRBV19,TRBJ1-6,TGTGCCAGTAGCTCCCGACAGGGTCCCAGCTCACCCCTCCACTTT,CASSSRQGPSSPLHF
NA,few,TRBV2,TRBJ2-7,TGTGCCAGCACAACAGCTATCTACGAGCAGTACTTC,CASTTAIYEQYF
TRBD1,NA,TRBV19,TRBJ1-2,TGTGCCAGTAGTATCGGCGACAGGGAAGGCGGCTACACCTTC,CASSIGDREGGYTF
NA,NA,TRBV7-9,TRBJ2-1,TGTGCCAGCAGCTTAGCCGCAGGCAATGAGCAGTTCTTC,CASSLAAGNEQFF
NA,NA,TRBV19,TRBJ1-4,TGTGCCAGTAGTCCCACAACAACTAATGAAAAACTGTTTTTT,CASSPTTTNEKLFF
TRBD1,few,TRBV6-5,TRBJ2-5,TGTGCCAGCAGGGGACAGCTCGCGGAGACCCAGTACTTC,CASRGQLAETQYF
TRBD1,NA,TRBV3-1/TRBV3-2,TRBJ2-1,TGTGCCAGCAGCCAAGAGGTGACAGGGGGCTACAATGAGCAGTTCTTC,CASSQEVTGGYNEQFF
NA,NA,TRBV2,TRBJ2-2,TGTGCCAGCAGATCCACAGGGACGAACACCGGGGAGCTGTTTTTT,CASRSTGTNTGELFF
NA,NA,TRBV3-1/TRBV3-2,TRBJ2-3,TGTGCCAGCAGCCAAGGCGGGTCCACCGGCGATACGCAGTATTTT,CASSQGGSTGDTQYF
TRBD1,NA,TRBV18,TRBJ2-1,TGTGCCAGCTCACCACCGGACAGGGGATTCCATGAGCAGTTCTTC,CASSPPDRGFHEQFF
NA,few,TRBV29-1,TRBJ2-7,TGCAGCGTTGTCTGGCGGGCACCTCCCTACGAGCAGTACTTC,CSVVWRAPPYEQYF
TRBD2,NA,TRBV10-3,TRBJ2-7,TGTGCCATCAGTGAACTAGCGGGACCCCACGAGCAGTACTTC,CAISELAGPHEQYF
NA,NA,TRBV10-1,TRBJ2-3,TGCGCCAGCAGTGAGTCGGCTAGCGAGGTCACAGATACGCAGTATTTT,CASSESASEVTDTQYF